The next 30 T cell receptor beta chains were all read from a single sample in a study of shared clonotypes between healthy human individuals. Assay used: immunoSEQ multiplex PCR; TCRdb lists only in-frame clones, some missing. The sample records some 2,500,000 clones, 93% being singletons. Sequences were obtained from naive CD4+ T cells from PBMCs. Subset: CD45RA+ positively selected. The receptors here all came from a man aged 18 to 29 in good health. Some clones in this sample may be carry-over from other donors' samples.

The V call is TRBV14, the J call TRBJ2-5; no clear D. Trimming pared 4 bases from V and 2 bases from J, leaving 14 bases between. This CDR3 contains 15 residues. Germline values: CDR1 SGHDN, CDR2 FVKESK. This chain's CDR3 is CASSPRQPRQETQYF. CDR3 sequence (DNA): TGTGCCAGCAGCCCCCGCCAGCCCAGGCAAGAGACCCAGTACTTC.

The gene calls are TRBV10-3 and TRBJ2-5; tentative D call: TRBD2 (6 bases). V gave up 4 bases and J gave up 5 bases, with 14 bases separating them. CDR1 is ENHRY, CDR2 SYGVKD, per germline. This CDR3 contains 14 residues. CDR3 bases: TGTGCCATCAGTGGCGGGGTAGGCCGGGAGACCCAGTACTTC. Translation: CAISGGVGRETQYF.

This chain links TRBV5-5 with TRBJ2-5; the D is unclear. V lost 0 bases to trimming and J lost 5 bases, with 8 bases between them. Per germline, CDR1 SGHKS and CDR2 YYEKEE (reference sequence). The CDR3 is 13 residues long. The DNA for the CDR3 is TGTGCCAGCAGCTTGGAACAGACGGAGACCCAGTACTTC. This gives the protein CASSLEQTETQYF.

The chain is built from TRBV10-3 and TRBJ1-2, with 9 bases matching TRBD1. The trim removed 4 bases at V and 6 bases at J, leaving 6 bases unmatched. This CDR3 is built from 14 residues. From germline, CDR1 is ENHRY and CDR2 SYGVKD. The CDR3 protein is CAISGIGTGNGYTF. For the CDR3, the DNA is TGTGCCATCAGTGGGATTGGGACAGGGAATGGCTACACCTTC.

The chain recombines TRBV29-1 with TRBJ2-3; 7 nucleotides line up with TRBD1. The CDR3 covers 13 residues. Trimming removed 7 bases from V and 4 bases from J; junction bases left unmatched: 8. Looked up from germline, CDR1 is SQVTM and CDR2 is ANQGSEA. CDR3 DNA: TGCAGCGCCAGACAGGGAATGGCAGATACGCAGTATTTT. This translates into CSARQGMADTQYF.

This clone was seen only once. The same CDR3 is also encoded by other DNA sequences in this sample. The chain carries TRBV2 and TRBJ2-1; tentatively, D is TRBD1 (6 bases). The CDR3 has 15 amino acids. Trimming shortened V by 6 bases and J by 0 bases, and 12 bases separated the two germline ends. Germline V CDR1 and CDR2: SNHLY, FYNNEI. The chain's CDR3 is CASSYGQSSYNEQFF. The CDR3 DNA is TGTGCCAGCAGCTACGGACAGAGCTCCTACAATGAGCAGTTCTTC.

The chain combines TRBV5-1 with TRBJ2-7, with 12 positions matching TRBD1. The V gene's germline CDR1 is SGHRS and CDR2 YFSETQ. The V segment lost 4 bases and the J segment 0 bases; nucleotides outside the gene matches: 5. The CDR3 has 16 amino acids. For the CDR3, the DNA is TGCGCCAGCAGCGGCGGGACAGGGGGCGGCTCCTACGAGCAGTACTTC. It translates to CASSGGTGGGSYEQYF.

The V gene is TRBV18, the J gene TRBJ2-1; 7 bases are a match to TRBD2. From germline, CDR1 is KGHSH and CDR2 LQKENI. V gave up 1 base and J gave up 3 bases; unmatched junction bases: 6. The CDR3 spans 16 residues. The CDR3 DNA reads as TGTGCCAGCTCACCACTCCCGGGAGGCCTCTACAATGAGCAGTTCTTC. Translated, it gives CASSPLPGGLYNEQFF.

The chain uses TRBV2 and TRBJ2-7, with D possibly being TRBD1 (6 bases). Germline CDR1 SNHLY, CDR2 FYNNEI. Trimming took off 7 bases at V and 6 bases at J, with 16 bases between the two ends. The CDR3 has 13 residues. The DNA for the CDR3 is TGTGCCAGCAAGCCCAGGGGAAGCAGCGAGCAGTACTTC. Translated: CASKPRGSSEQYF. The full variable domain, with the rest looked up from reference TRBV2 and TRBJ2-7, is EPEVTQTPSHQVTQMGQEVILRCVPISNHLYFYWYRQILGQKVEFLVSFYNNEISEKSEIFDDQFSVERPDGSNFTLKIRSTKLEDSAMYFCASKPRGSSEQYFGPGTRLTVT.

The chain has TRBV27 and TRBJ1-2; the D gene is possibly TRBD1 (5 bases). V was shortened by 3 bases and J by 6 bases, with 17 bases between the two germline ends. The CDR3 is made up of 15 amino acids. Germline lookup yields CDR1 MNHEY and CDR2 SMNVEV (reference sequence). The CDR3 bases are TGTGCCAGCAGTTTCCTCGCAGGGTTGGCTAATGGCTACACCTTC. Translation: CASSFLAGLANGYTF.

J is TRBJ2-7 and V is TRBV15; TRBD2 agrees at 8 bases. The CDR3 covers 17 residues. Unmatched junction bases numbered 11, after V lost 0 bases and J lost 4 bases. CDR1 is LNHNV and CDR2 is YYDKDF in the germline V gene (reference sequence). CDR3 amino acids: CATSRDLRSGSVYEQYF. Here the CDR3 DNA reads TGTGCCACCAGCAGAGATCTTCGGAGCGGGAGTGTGTACGAGCAGTACTTC.

Notes on this clone: Other DNA sequences in this specimen translate into the identical CDR3. The chain has TRBV18 and TRBJ1-5, with 7 bases identical to TRBD1. The CDR3 runs to 15 residues. Per germline, CDR1 KGHSH and CDR2 LQKENI. V was clipped by 1 base and J by 2 bases; unmatched bases: 2. Here the CDR3 DNA reads TGTGCCAGCTCACCACGACAGGGCGGCAATCAGCCCCAGCATTTT. Residues: CASSPRQGGNQPQHF. The full variable domain, rest sourced from reference TRBV18 and TRBJ1-5, is NAGVMQNPRHLVRRRGQEARLRCSPMKGHSHVYWYRQLPEEGLKFMVYLQKENIIDESGMPKERFSAEFPKEGPSILRIQQVVRGDSAAYFCASSPRQGGNQPQHFGDGTRLSIL.

V usage is TRBV2 and J usage is TRBJ2-2; D remains ambiguous. CDR3 length equals 13 residues. Germline V lookup: CDR1 SNHLY, CDR2 FYNNEI. V dropped 6 bases and J dropped 6 bases, with 11 bases sitting between them. The CDR3 bases are TGTGCCAGCAGGCAGGAAGATGCCGGGGAGCTGTTTTTT. This sequence encodes CASRQEDAGELFF.

The chain joins TRBV5-4 to TRBJ2-2, with a possible D match to TRBD2 (6 bases). V was cut by 4 bases and J by 7 bases, with 14 bases left in between. Looked up from germline, CDR1 is SGHNT and CDR2 is YYREEE (reference sequence). The CDR3 runs to 14 residues. Here the CDR3 reads CASSPGTLLGELFF. The CDR3 bases are TGTGCCAGCAGCCCTGGGACTCTCCTCGGGGAGCTGTTTTTT. Filled out from reference TRBV5-4 and TRBJ2-2, the complete variable domain reads ETGVTQSPTHLIKTRGQQVTLRCSSQSGHNTVSWYQQALGQGPQFIFQYYREEENGRGNFPPRFSGLQFPNYSSELNVNALELDDSALYLCASSPGTLLGELFFGEGSRLTVL.

This rearrangement joins TRBV28 to TRBJ2-7; D ambiguous. The V gene lost 5 bases and the J gene lost 3 bases, with 17 bases spanning the gap. CDR1 and CDR2 (germline): MDHEN, SYDVKM. The CDR3 totals 15 residues. CDR3 nucleotides: TGTGCCAGCAGTGCCGTCCGGGCTACCGACTACGAGCAGTACTTC. Protein sequence: CASSAVRATDYEQYF.

The CDR3 protein is CASSPREWSQPQHF. The CDR3 DNA sequence: TGTGCCAGCTCACCGAGGGAGTGGAGTCAGCCCCAGCATTTT. V usage is TRBV18 and J usage is TRBJ1-5; no clear D gene. Per germline, CDR1 KGHSH and CDR2 LQKENI. The CDR3 loop spans 14 amino acids. V lost 3 bases and J lost 6, with 12 bases in between.

The genes are TRBV5-1 and TRBJ2-3; 9 nucleotides line up with TRBD1. The V gene end was trimmed by 1 base and the J gene end by 4 bases; junction bases not matched to a gene: 1. This CDR3 is 14 amino acids long. Germline V gene lookup returns CDR1 SGHRS and CDR2 YFSETQ. This CDR3 reads CASSLRQGADTQYF. The DNA for the CDR3 is TGCGCCAGCAGCTTGAGACAGGGGGCAGATACGCAGTATTTT.

This chain joins TRBV5-8 and TRBJ2-4; 9 bases map to TRBD2. The CDR3 covers 15 residues. In germline, CDR1 is SGHTS, CDR2 YDEGEE. V trimming: 5 bases; J trimming: 1 base; junction bases outside the gene matches: 4. The CDR3 loop reads CASRLSGGAKNIQYF. The CDR3, as DNA: TGTGCCAGCAGACTTAGCGGGGGTGCCAAAAACATTCAGTACTTC.

The V gene is TRBV6-1, the J gene TRBJ1-2, with a tentative D call TRBD1 (6 bases). Between the trimmed V and J ends, which lost 4 bases and 5 bases, there was a span of 14 bases. There are 14 residues in the CDR3. Germline CDR1 is MNHNS and CDR2 is SASEGT. As DNA, the CDR3 is TGTGCCAGCAGTGTTCAGGACAGAGGGTATGGCTACACCTTC. Translating gives CASSVQDRGYGYTF.

The chain recombines TRBV13 with TRBJ1-4; D gene unclear. This CDR3 spans 15 amino acids. The V gene lost 0 bases and the J gene lost 5 bases, with 10 bases spanning the gap. Per germline, CDR1 PRHDT and CDR2 FYEKMQ (reference sequence). CDR3 nucleotide sequence: TGTGCCAGCAGCTTAGGCCACTCGACGAATGAAAAACTGTTTTTT. Its protein product is CASSLGHSTNEKLFF.

The V gene is TRBV25-1, the J gene TRBJ2-3; 7 bases match TRBD2. The ends lost 5 bases at V and 6 bases at J; junction bases unmatched: 5. Per germline, CDR1 MGHDK and CDR2 SYGVNS. The CDR3 length is 13 residues. Written as DNA, the CDR3 is TGTGCCAGCAGTCCGGGACTACCCGATACGCAGTATTTT. As protein: CASSPGLPDTQYF.

This clone occurred once. This sequence joins TRBV9 and TRBJ1-2; D not resolved. The CDR3 has 16 residues. Trimming stripped 0 bases from V and 2 bases from J, with 14 bases between. Germline assignment: CDR1 SGDLS and CDR2 YYNGEE. Here the CDR3 reads CASSVDGEGINYGYTF. The CDR3 coding sequence is TGTGCCAGCAGCGTAGATGGGGAGGGAATAAACTATGGCTACACCTTC.

This chain uses TRBV7-2 with TRBJ2-3; TRBD2 agrees at 8 bases. The germline V gene encodes CDR1 SGHTA and CDR2 FQGNSA. CDR3 length: 16 amino acids. V shed 3 bases, J shed 3 bases, and the junction held 8 bases outside the gene matches. The CDR3 sequence: CASSFQSGSRTDTQYF. The CDR3 bases are TGTGCCAGCAGCTTCCAGAGCGGGAGTCGGACAGATACGCAGTATTTT.

The rearrangement joins TRBV7-3 to TRBJ2-2; 7 bases fit TRBD1. The CDR3 runs to 15 residues. Germline-derived CDR1 and CDR2 are SGHTA and FQGTGA. Trimming at V came to 5 bases and at J to 0 bases, leaving 3 bases not matched to a gene. The CDR3 DNA follows: TGTGCCAGCAGCCGAGACAGGGCGAACACCGGGGAGCTGTTTTTT. This translates into CASSRDRANTGELFF.

The chain carries TRBV6-6 and TRBJ1-1, with D uncertain. Germline assignment: CDR1 MNHNY and CDR2 SVGAGI (reference sequence). V gave up 6 bases and J gave up 1 base, with 15 bases separating them. This CDR3 region has 15 residues. In DNA form, the CDR3 reads TGTGCCAGCAGCCAGACCCGGACGGCGAACACTGAAGCTTTCTTT. Its protein product is CASSQTRTANTEAFF.

This clone was observed a handful of times. V and J are TRBV6-1 and TRBJ1-1, with unresolved D. Germline V gene sequence: CDR1 MNHNS, CDR2 SASEGT. The CDR3 has 12 residues. Trimming cost V 1 base and J 4 bases, with 4 bases left between them. The CDR3 coding sequence is TGTGCCAGCAGTGAAGTAGGCACTGAAGCTTTCTTT. It specifies CASSEVGTEAFF.

This clone was seen once. The genes are TRBV4-2 and TRBJ2-1, with 8 bases aligning to TRBD2. This CDR3 is 16 amino acids long. V shed 4 bases and J 3 bases; nucleotides not matched to a gene: 8. Germline V gene lookup returns CDR1 LGHNA and CDR2 YNFKEQ. The CDR3 DNA reads as TGTGCCAGCAGCCCAGAAGCGGGAGTTAGCTACAATGAGCAGTTCTTC. This sequence encodes CASSPEAGVSYNEQFF.

This chain uses TRBV6-1 with TRBJ2-1; D uncertain. Germline-derived CDR1 and CDR2 are MNHNS and SASEGT. V was trimmed by 2 bases and J by 8 bases, leaving 10 bases between them. CDR3 length: 13 residues. CDR3 DNA: TGTGCCAGCAGTGAAAGGGTCTGGTATGAGCAGTTCTTC. Translation gives CASSERVWYEQFF.

The chain uses TRBV21-1 and TRBJ2-3; TRBD2, the table's D call, was not compared with the DNA. TRBV21-1 is a pseudogene locus. This CDR3 spans 17 amino acids. The CDR3 DNA reads as TGTGCCAGCAGCAGTAAAGAGCGGGAGGTAGAAACAGATACGCAGTATTTT. It is translated as CASSSKEREVETDTQYF.

This sequence joins TRBV28 and TRBJ1-5; 8 bases align to TRBD1. The CDR3 runs 18 residues. V lost 3 bases and J lost 0; bases outside the gene matches: 10. Looked up from germline, CDR1 is MDHEN and CDR2 is SYDVKM. The chain's CDR3 is CASSFATGDLYSNQPQHF. The CDR3 DNA reads TGTGCCAGCAGTTTTGCGACAGGGGACCTCTATAGCAATCAGCCCCAGCATTTT.